These 27 T cell receptor beta chains came from one sample sequenced in a study of PD-L1 blockade in urothelial cancer. TCRdb's table, derived via immunoSEQ multiplex PCR, lists solely in-frame clones and lacks some. The table shows about 38,000 clones, with approximately 90% occurring only once. The material was PBMCs, obtained around atezolizumab (anti-PD-L1) treatment. These TCRs come from a man between 60 and 75 years old with urothelial cancer.

This clone was seen a single time. This chain links TRBV5-5 with TRBJ1-4; no definite D call. The CDR3 consists of 14 residues. Trimming removed 5 bases at V and 4 bases at J, with 12 bases between. Germline loops: CDR1 SGHKS, CDR2 YYEKEE (reference sequence). CDR3: CASSNGVVNEKLFF. CDR3 nucleotide sequence: TGTGCCAGCAGTAACGGGGTCGTTAATGAAAAACTGTTTTTT.

The rearrangement links TRBV7-2 to TRBJ2-2; 7 positions match TRBD2. The J segment lost 6 bases and the V segment lost 2 bases, leaving 6 bases of the junction unmatched. This CDR3 contains 15 residues. Germline V CDR1 and CDR2: SGHTA, FQGNSA. CDR3 residues: CASSLPAGRAGELFF. CDR3 in DNA: TGTGCCAGCAGCTTACCCGCTGGGAGGGCCGGGGAGCTGTTTTTT.

DNA of the CDR3: TGTGCCAGCAGCCCCCCAAGCGGGGGGGCCAGCGAGCAGTACTTC. This gives the protein CASSPPSGGASEQYF. This chain links TRBV4-2 with TRBJ2-7; 10 nucleotides align to TRBD2. CDR3 length: 15 residues. V was clipped by 4 bases and J by 6 bases; unmatched bases: 9. Germline V lookup: CDR1 LGHNA, CDR2 YNFKEQ.

The genes are TRBV11-2 and TRBJ2-1; TRBD2 agrees at 8 bases. With V trimmed by 1 base and J by 3 bases, 8 bases remained unmatched. The length of the CDR3 is 17 residues. Looked up from germline, CDR1 is SGHAT and CDR2 is FQNNGV. CDR3 region: CASSLGVSGGVYNEQFF. The CDR3 region has the DNA TGTGCCAGCAGCTTAGGAGTGAGCGGGGGAGTCTACAATGAGCAGTTCTTC.

The gene calls are TRBV5-1 and TRBJ2-3, with TRBD2 matching over 9 bases. Trimming removed 0 bases from V and 0 bases from J; junction bases left unmatched: 8. CDR1 SGHRS and CDR2 YFSETQ come from the germline V gene. This CDR3 spans 18 amino acids. The CDR3 here is CASSLGGSGGPSTDTQYF. The CDR3 region has the DNA TGCGCCAGCAGCTTGGGAGGTAGCGGGGGCCCTAGCACAGATACGCAGTATTTT. Based on the CDR3 plus reference TRBV5-1 and TRBJ2-3, the full variable domain is KAGVTQTPRYLIKTRGQQVTLSCSPISGHRSVSWYQQTPGQGLQFLFEYFSETQRNKGNFPGRFSGRQFSNSRSEMNVSTLELGDSALYLCASSLGGSGGPSTDTQYFGPGTRLTVL.

This chain connects TRBV6-5 to TRBJ2-1, with 8 positions matching TRBD2. Trimming took 2 bases from V and 9 from J; bases not matched to a gene: 12. CDR1 and CDR2 from the germline V gene are MNHEY and SVGAGI. This CDR3 contains 16 residues. The CDR3 sequence: CASSYPGPAGEAEQFF. For the CDR3, the DNA is TGTGCCAGCAGTTACCCTGGCCCAGCGGGAGAAGCTGAGCAGTTCTTC.

The V call is TRBV5-4, the J call TRBJ2-5; possibly TRBD2 for D (6 bases). V was cut by 1 base and J by 5 bases, with 12 bases left in between. Looked up from germline, CDR1 is SGHNT and CDR2 is YYREEE (reference sequence). The CDR3 extends over 14 amino acids. The CDR3 DNA is TGTGCCAGCAGCTTGTTGGAGGGGAGGGAGACCCAGTACTTC. It specifies CASSLLEGRETQYF.

The chain uses TRBV18 and TRBJ2-5; D may be TRBD2 (6 bases). Between the trimmed V and J ends, which lost 3 bases and 2 bases, there was a span of 19 bases. This CDR3 is 17 amino acids long. From germline, CDR1 is KGHSH and CDR2 LQKENI. CDR3 sequence reads: CASSPLRRDHSQETQYF. CDR3 DNA: TGTGCCAGCTCACCCCTTAGGCGGGACCACTCTCAAGAGACCCAGTACTTC. The variable domain in full, with the rest retrieved from reference TRBV18 and TRBJ2-5, is NAGVMQNPRHLVRRRGQEARLRCSPMKGHSHVYWYRQLPEEGLKFMVYLQKENIIDESGMPKERFSAEFPKEGPSILRIQQVVRGDSAAYFCASSPLRRDHSQETQYFGPGTRLLVL.

The genes are TRBV11-1 and TRBJ2-3; 8 bases are a match to TRBD2. Trimming took 5 bases from V and 3 from J; bases not matched to a gene: 10. The CDR3 consists of 16 residues. The V gene's germline CDR1 is SGHAT and CDR2 FQDESV (reference sequence). This CDR3 is CASSNPGLDLTDTQYF. For the CDR3, the DNA is TGTGCCAGCAGCAACCCGGGACTAGATCTAACAGATACGCAGTATTTT. Together with reference TRBV11-1 and TRBJ2-3, the CDR3 gives the full variable domain: EAEVAQSPRYKITEKSQAVAFWCDPISGHATLYWYRQILGQGPELLVQFQDESVVDDSQLPKDRFSAERLKGVDSTLKIQPAELGDSAMYLCASSNPGLDLTDTQYFGPGTRLTVL.

V and J are TRBV4-1 and TRBJ2-7, with 9 bases lining up with TRBD2. The junction had 15 bases not matched to a gene; V was cut back by 1 base and J by 5 bases. The CDR3 loop spans 18 amino acids. The V gene's germline CDR1 is MGHRA and CDR2 YSYEKL. The CDR3 sequence: CASSQVNRHGGGAHEQYF. Written as DNA, the CDR3 is TGCGCCAGCAGCCAAGTCAATAGGCACGGCGGGGGGGCACACGAGCAGTACTTC.

The V gene is TRBV28, the J gene TRBJ1-1, with 9 nucleotides matching TRBD1. The J segment lost 11 bases and the V segment lost 6 bases, leaving 4 bases of the junction unmatched. CDR1 MDHEN and CDR2 SYDVKM come from the germline V gene. This CDR3 has 11 amino acids. CDR3 protein: CASSNDRGAFF. The CDR3, as DNA: TGTGCCAGCAGCAACGACAGGGGGGCTTTCTTT.

The chain uses TRBV30 and TRBJ1-3, with D unclear. The V gene lost 5 bases and the J gene lost 11 bases, with 13 bases spanning the gap. Germline CDR1 and CDR2: GTSNPN and SVGIG (reference sequence). The CDR3 has 11 residues. The CDR3 here is CAWAESEAIYF. The CDR3 coding sequence is TGTGCCTGGGCAGAATCCGAGGCCATATATTTT.

This clone was detected a few times. The genes are TRBV5-6 and TRBJ2-5; TRBD1 is a possible D gene (6 bases). Trimming left V 1 base short and J 5 bases short, with 21 bases between. The CDR3 runs to 17 residues. CDR1 is SGHDT and CDR2 is YYEEEE in the germline V gene. Here the CDR3 DNA reads TGTGCCAGCAGCTTGTGGGAGTCCGGGACATTTGGGGAGACCCAGTACTTC. This sequence encodes CASSLWESGTFGETQYF.

This chain joins TRBV9 and TRBJ2-2; TRBD2 might be the D (5 bases). Germline V gene lookup returns CDR1 SGDLS and CDR2 YYNGEE. The CDR3 length is 17 residues. Trimming removed 0 bases from V and 7 bases from J, with 19 bases in between. The DNA of the CDR3 is TGTGCCAGCAGCGTAGGGAGTGCGGGCCTCCGCGGCGGGGAGCTGTTTTTT. This codes for CASSVGSAGLRGGELFF.

In the case of this clone: Within the sample, other DNA sequences also encode this same CDR3. This sequence joins TRBV19 and TRBJ1-1; TRBD1 might be the D (5 bases). Germline V gene lookup returns CDR1 LNHDA and CDR2 SQIVND (reference sequence). V was pared by 6 bases and J by 5 bases, with 16 bases between. The CDR3 loop spans 14 amino acids. In DNA form, the CDR3 reads TGTGCCAGTAGCATGGCCGGGGGATGGACTGAAGCTTTCTTT. Encoded protein: CASSMAGGWTEAFF.

The count of this clone is one. The chain carries TRBV4-2 and TRBJ2-6; the D gene is possibly TRBD1 (7 bases). The germline V gene encodes CDR1 LGHNA and CDR2 YNFKEQ. The ends were cut back, 4 bases at V and 0 bases at J, with 19 bases in the middle. There are 19 residues in the CDR3. This CDR3 reads CASSPQTAGQFSGANVLTF. DNA of the CDR3: TGTGCCAGCAGCCCCCAGACTGCGGGACAGTTCTCTGGGGCCAACGTCCTGACTTTC.

The chain carries TRBV5-4 and TRBJ1-2; a weak D match, TRBD1 (5 bases). CDR1 is SGHNT, CDR2 YYREEE, per germline (reference sequence). This CDR3 spans 13 amino acids. V was pared by 0 bases and J by 6 bases, with 9 bases between. CDR3: CASSLVGLDGYTF. The CDR3 nucleotides read TGTGCCAGCAGCTTGGTGGGGCTGGATGGCTACACCTTC.

The chain employs TRBV12-5 and TRBJ2-7; D possibly corresponds to TRBD1 (6 bases). This CDR3 has 14 amino acids. Germline V gene lookup returns CDR1 LGHNT and CDR2 FRNRAP. The germline V and J ends were trimmed by 2 bases and 4 bases, with 12 bases remaining between them. CDR3 coding DNA: TGTGCTAGTGGTTTGACCTCTGACAGGTACGAGCAGTACTTC. This codes for CASGLTSDRYEQYF.

The CDR3 region is CASSPGVAGGRDTQYF. In nucleotides, the CDR3 is TGCGCCAGCAGCCCGGGAGTGGCGGGGGGTCGGGATACGCAGTATTTT. The chain employs TRBV5-1 and TRBJ2-3; 8 nucleotides align to TRBD2. This CDR3 region has 16 residues. Unmatched junction bases numbered 13, after V lost 4 bases and J lost 6 bases. CDR1 is SGHRS, CDR2 YFSETQ, per germline.

The chain joins TRBV6-1 to TRBJ2-6, with 9 bases lining up with TRBD2. The germline CDR1 and CDR2 sequences are MNHNS and SASEGT. V trimming: 4 bases; J trimming: 2 bases; junction bases outside the gene matches: 9. The CDR3 length is 18 residues. CDR3 DNA sequence: TGTGCCAGCAGTGCAACTGCGGGACTAGCTGCTGGGGCCAACGTCCTGACTTTC. Protein sequence: CASSATAGLAAGANVLTF.

The V gene is TRBV19, the J gene TRBJ2-1; 11 nucleotides agree with TRBD1. The junction had 11 bases not matched to a gene; V was cut back by 4 bases and J by 9 bases. The CDR3 totals 16 residues. Germline loops: CDR1 LNHDA, CDR2 SQIVND (reference sequence). CDR3 DNA sequence: TGTGCCAGTAGTAGAAGTTGGGGACAGGGGGTTCTTGAGCAGTTCTTC. Translated, it gives CASSRSWGQGVLEQFF.

This rearrangement joins TRBV5-6 to TRBJ1-2, with 8 bases identical to TRBD1. The CDR3 extends over 13 amino acids. The J segment lost 4 bases and the V segment lost 4 bases, leaving 3 bases of the junction unmatched. Germline lookup yields CDR1 SGHDT and CDR2 YYEEEE. CDR3 protein: CASSADRGYGYTF. DNA of the CDR3: TGTGCCAGCAGCGCCGACAGGGGCTATGGCTACACCTTC.

J is TRBJ2-1 and V is TRBV27, with TRBD1 matching 9 bases. The trim removed 6 bases at V and 3 bases at J, leaving 9 bases unmatched. The CDR3 extends over 16 amino acids. Germline CDR1 and CDR2: MNHEY and SMNVEV (reference sequence). CDR3 sequence reads: CASSKQGQGNYNEQFF. As DNA, the CDR3 is TGTGCCAGCAGCAAGCAGGGACAGGGAAACTACAATGAGCAGTTCTTC.

The V gene is TRBV5-1, the J gene TRBJ2-2; 8 positions match TRBD1. Unmatched junction bases numbered 4, after V lost 5 bases and J lost 4 bases. Germline CDR1 and CDR2: SGHRS and YFSETQ. The CDR3 contains 14 residues. The CDR3 bases are TGCGCCAGCAGTGGACAGGGAGGCACCGGGGAGCTGTTTTTT. Translation: CASSGQGGTGELFF. The variable domain in full, with the rest retrieved from reference TRBV5-1 and TRBJ2-2, is KAGVTQTPRYLIKTRGQQVTLSCSPISGHRSVSWYQQTPGQGLQFLFEYFSETQRNKGNFPGRFSGRQFSNSRSEMNVSTLELGDSALYLCASSGQGGTGELFFGEGSRLTVL.

This clone was picked up one time. The V and J genes are TRBV28 and TRBJ2-3, with TRBD2 matching 10 bases. CDR1 and CDR2 from the germline V gene are MDHEN and SYDVKM. The CDR3 loop spans 15 amino acids. After removal of 3 bases from V and 3 bases from J, the junction contained 3 bases not matched to a gene. For the CDR3, the DNA is TGTGCCAGCAGTTTGAGCGGGAGGGCTACAGATACGCAGTATTTT. Amino acid sequence: CASSLSGRATDTQYF.

The chain recombines TRBV5-1 with TRBJ1-2; no clear D gene. The V end lost 6 bases, the J end lost 4 bases, and 13 bases lay between the germline ends. Germline CDR1 SGHRS, CDR2 YFSETQ. The CDR3 is 13 amino acids. The CDR3 nucleotides are TGCGCCAGCACCCCTGGGCCAGCCTATGGCTACACCTTC. Translated: CASTPGPAYGYTF.

By its share, this clone is large. V is TRBV5-6 and J is TRBJ2-3, with 10 bases lining up with TRBD2. Germline V lookup: CDR1 SGHDT, CDR2 YYEEEE. The CDR3 covers 17 residues. With 5 bases clipped from V and 2 bases from J, the junction kept 11 bases outside the gene matches. Here the CDR3 reads CASSYLKRGGDTDTQYF. The CDR3 nucleotides read TGTGCCAGCAGTTACCTAAAGCGGGGGGGAGACACAGATACGCAGTATTTT.